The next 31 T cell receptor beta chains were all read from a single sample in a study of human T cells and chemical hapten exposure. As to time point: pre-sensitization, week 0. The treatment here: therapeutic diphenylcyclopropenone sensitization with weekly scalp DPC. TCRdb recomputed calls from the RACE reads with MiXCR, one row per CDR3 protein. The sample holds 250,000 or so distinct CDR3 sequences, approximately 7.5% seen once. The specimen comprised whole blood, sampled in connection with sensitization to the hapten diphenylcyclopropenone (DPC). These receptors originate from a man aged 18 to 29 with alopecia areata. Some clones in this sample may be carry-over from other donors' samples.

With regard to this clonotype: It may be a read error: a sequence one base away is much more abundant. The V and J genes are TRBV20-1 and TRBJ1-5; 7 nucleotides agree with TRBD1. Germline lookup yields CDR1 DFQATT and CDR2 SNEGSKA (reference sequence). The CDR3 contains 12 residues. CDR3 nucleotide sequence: TGCAGTGGAGGGGGCCAAAATCAGCCCCACCATTTT. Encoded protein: CSGGGQNQPHHF.

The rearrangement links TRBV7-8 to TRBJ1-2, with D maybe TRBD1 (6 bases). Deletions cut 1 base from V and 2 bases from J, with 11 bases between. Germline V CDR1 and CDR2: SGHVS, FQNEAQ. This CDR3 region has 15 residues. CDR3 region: CASSLGPGENYGYTF. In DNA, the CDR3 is TGTGCCAGCAGCTTAGGCCCAGGGGAAAACTATGGCTACACCTTC.

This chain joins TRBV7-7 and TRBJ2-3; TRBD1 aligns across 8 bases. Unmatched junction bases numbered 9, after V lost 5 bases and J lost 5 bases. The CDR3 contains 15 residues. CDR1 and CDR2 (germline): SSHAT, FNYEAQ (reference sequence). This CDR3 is CASSPILGQVDTQYF. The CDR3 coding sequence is TGTGCCAGCAGCCCTATCCTGGGACAGGTAGATACGCAGTATTTT.

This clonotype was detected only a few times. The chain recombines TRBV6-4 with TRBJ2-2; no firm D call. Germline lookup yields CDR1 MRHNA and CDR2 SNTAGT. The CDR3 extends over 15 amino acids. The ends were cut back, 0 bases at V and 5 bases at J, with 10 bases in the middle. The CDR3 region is CASSDSKGRTGELFF. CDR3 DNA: TGTGCCAGCAGTGACTCCAAGGGTAGGACCGGGGAGCTGTTTTTT.

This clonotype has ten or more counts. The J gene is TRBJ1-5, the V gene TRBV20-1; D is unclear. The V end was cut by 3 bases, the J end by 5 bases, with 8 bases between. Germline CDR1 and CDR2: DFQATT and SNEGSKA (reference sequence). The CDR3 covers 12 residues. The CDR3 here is CSASYTDQPQHF. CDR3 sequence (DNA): TGCAGTGCTAGTTACACGGATCAGCCCCAGCATTTT.

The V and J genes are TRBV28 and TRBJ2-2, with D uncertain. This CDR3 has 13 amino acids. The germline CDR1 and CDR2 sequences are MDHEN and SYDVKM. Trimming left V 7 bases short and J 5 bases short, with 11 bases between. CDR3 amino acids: CASNPGGTGELFF. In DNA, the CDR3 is TGTGCCAGCAACCCCGGTGGGACCGGGGAGCTGTTTTTT.

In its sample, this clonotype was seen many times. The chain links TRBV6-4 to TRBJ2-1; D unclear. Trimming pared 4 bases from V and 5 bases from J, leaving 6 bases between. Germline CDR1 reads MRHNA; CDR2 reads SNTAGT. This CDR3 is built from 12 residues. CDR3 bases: TGTGCCAGCAGTGGCGAGAACAATGAGCAGTTCTTC. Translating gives CASSGENNEQFF.

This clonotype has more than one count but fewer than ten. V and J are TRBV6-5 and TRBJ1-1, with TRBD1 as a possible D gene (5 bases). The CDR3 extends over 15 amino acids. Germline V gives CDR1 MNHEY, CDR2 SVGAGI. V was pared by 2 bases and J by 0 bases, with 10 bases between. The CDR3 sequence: CASSYLAGMNTEAFF. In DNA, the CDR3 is TGTGCCAGCAGTTACCTCGCAGGGATGAACACTGAAGCTTTCTTT.

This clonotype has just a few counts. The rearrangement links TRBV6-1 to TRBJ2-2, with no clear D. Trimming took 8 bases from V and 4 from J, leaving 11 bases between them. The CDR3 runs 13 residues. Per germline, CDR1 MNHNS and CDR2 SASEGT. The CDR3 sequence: CASAILGTGELFF. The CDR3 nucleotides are TGTGCCAGCGCAATACTCGGCACCGGGGAGCTGTTTTTT.

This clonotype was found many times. The CDR3 loop is CASSLGPDRDTEAFF. CDR3 sequence (DNA): TGTGCCAGCAGCTTGGGCCCTGACAGGGACACTGAAGCTTTCTTT. The V and J genes are TRBV5-6 and TRBJ1-1, with 7 bases identical to TRBD1. This CDR3 contains 15 residues. Germline assignment: CDR1 SGHDT and CDR2 YYEEEE. The junction had 5 bases not matched to a gene; V was cut back by 0 bases and J by 3 bases. The complete variable domain, with remaining parts taken from reference TRBV5-6 and TRBJ1-1, reads DAGVTQSPTHLIKTRGQQVTLRCSPKSGHDTVSWYQQALGQGPQFIFQYYEEEERQRGNFPDRFSGHQFPNYSSELNVNALLLGDSALYLCASSLGPDRDTEAFFGQGTRLTVV.

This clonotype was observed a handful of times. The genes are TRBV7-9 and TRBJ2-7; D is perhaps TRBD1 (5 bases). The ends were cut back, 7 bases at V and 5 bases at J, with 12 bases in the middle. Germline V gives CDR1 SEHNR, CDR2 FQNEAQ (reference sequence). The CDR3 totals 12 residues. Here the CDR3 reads CASTPEGDEQYV. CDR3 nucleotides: TGTGCCAGCACCCCCGAAGGGGACGAGCAGTACGTC.

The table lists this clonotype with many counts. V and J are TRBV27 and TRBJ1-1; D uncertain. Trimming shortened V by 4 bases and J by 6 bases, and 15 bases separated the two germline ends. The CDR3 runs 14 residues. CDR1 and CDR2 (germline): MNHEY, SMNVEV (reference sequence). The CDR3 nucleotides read TGTGCCAGCAGTTCGAGGATGGGGTACCCTGAAGCTTTCTTT. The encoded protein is CASSSRMGYPEAFF.

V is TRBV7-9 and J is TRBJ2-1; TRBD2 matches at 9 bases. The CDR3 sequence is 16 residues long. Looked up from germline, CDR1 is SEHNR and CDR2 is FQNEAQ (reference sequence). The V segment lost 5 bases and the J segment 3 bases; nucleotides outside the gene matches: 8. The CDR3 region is CASSPLSGGDYNEQFF. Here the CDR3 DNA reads TGTGCCAGCAGCCCCCTTAGCGGGGGAGACTACAATGAGCAGTTCTTC. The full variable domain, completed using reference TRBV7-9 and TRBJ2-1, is DTGVSQNPRHKITKRGQNVTFRCDPISEHNRLYWYRQTLGQGPEFLTYFQNEAQLEKSRLLSDRFSAERPKGSFSTLEIQRTEQGDSAMYLCASSPLSGGDYNEQFFGPGTRLTVL.

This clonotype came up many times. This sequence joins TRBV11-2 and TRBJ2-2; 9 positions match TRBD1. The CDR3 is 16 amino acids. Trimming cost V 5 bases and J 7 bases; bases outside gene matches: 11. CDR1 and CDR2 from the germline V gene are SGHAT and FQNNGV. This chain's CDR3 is CASSLPGQGMNGELFF. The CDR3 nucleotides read TGTGCCAGCAGCCTACCAGGACAGGGGATGAACGGGGAGCTGTTTTTT. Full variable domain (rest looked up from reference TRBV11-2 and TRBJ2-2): EAGVAQSPRYKIIEKRQSVAFWCNPISGHATLYWYQQILGQGPKLLIQFQNNGVVDDSQLPKDRFSAERLKGVDSTLKIQPAKLEDSAVYLCASSLPGQGMNGELFFGEGSRLTVL.

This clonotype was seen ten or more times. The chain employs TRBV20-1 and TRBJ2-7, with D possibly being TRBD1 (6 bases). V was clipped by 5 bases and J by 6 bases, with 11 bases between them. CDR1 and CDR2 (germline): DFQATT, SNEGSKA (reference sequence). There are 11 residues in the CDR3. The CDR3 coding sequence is TGCAGTGCTTTCAGGGGTGGCGAGCAGTACGTC. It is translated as CSAFRGGEQYV.

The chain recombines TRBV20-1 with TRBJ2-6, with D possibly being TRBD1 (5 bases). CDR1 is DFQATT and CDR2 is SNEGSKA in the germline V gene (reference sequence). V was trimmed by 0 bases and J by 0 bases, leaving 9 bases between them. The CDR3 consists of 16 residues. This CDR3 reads CSARDATVSGANVLTF. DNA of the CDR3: TGCAGTGCTAGAGACGCGACAGTCTCTGGGGCCAACGTCCTGACTTTC.

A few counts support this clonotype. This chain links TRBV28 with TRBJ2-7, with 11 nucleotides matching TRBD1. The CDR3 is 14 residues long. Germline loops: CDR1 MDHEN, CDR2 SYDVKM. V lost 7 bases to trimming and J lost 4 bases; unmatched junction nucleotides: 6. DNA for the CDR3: TGTGCCAGCACCAGGACAGGGGGCGTGTACGAGCAGTACTTC. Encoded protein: CASTRTGGVYEQYF.

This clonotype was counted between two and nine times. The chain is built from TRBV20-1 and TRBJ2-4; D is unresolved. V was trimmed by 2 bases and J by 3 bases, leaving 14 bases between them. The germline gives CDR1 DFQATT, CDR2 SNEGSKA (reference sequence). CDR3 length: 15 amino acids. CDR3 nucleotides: TGCAGTGCTAGACCCTTCGGCGGAAACAAAAACATTCAGTACTTC. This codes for CSARPFGGNKNIQYF.

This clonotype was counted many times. The CDR3 loop reads CASSLDRGYEQYV. As DNA, the CDR3 is TGTGCCAGCAGCTTGGACAGGGGGTACGAGCAGTACGTC. The chain is built from TRBV7-6 and TRBJ2-7; 10 nucleotides line up with TRBD1. The J segment lost 4 bases and the V segment lost 3 bases, leaving 0 bases of the junction unmatched. This CDR3 is built from 13 residues. Germline V lookup: CDR1 SGHVS, CDR2 FNYEAQ.

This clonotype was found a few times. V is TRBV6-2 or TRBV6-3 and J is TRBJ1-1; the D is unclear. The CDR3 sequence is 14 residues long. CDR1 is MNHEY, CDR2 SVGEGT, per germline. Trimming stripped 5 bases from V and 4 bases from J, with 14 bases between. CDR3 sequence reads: CASSRPSRSTEAFF. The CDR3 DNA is TGTGCCAGCAGTCGGCCTTCACGGAGCACTGAAGCTTTCTTT.

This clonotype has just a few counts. CDR3 in amino acids: CASSRSGQYEQYV. The CDR3 DNA reads TGTGCCAGCAGCAGATCGGGGCAGTACGAGCAGTACGTC. V usage is TRBV7-9 and J usage is TRBJ2-7; either TRBD1 or TRBD2 may supply D (5 bases each). Germline V lookup: CDR1 SEHNR, CDR2 FQNEAQ (reference sequence). The CDR3 extends over 13 amino acids. V was cut by 5 bases and J by 4 bases, with 12 bases left in between.

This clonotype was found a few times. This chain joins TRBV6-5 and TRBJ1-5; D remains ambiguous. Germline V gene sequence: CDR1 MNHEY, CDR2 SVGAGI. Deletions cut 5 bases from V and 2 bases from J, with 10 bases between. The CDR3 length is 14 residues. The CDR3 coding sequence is TGTGCCAGCAGTGTACGGGTTGGCAATCAGCCCCAGCATTTT. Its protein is CASSVRVGNQPQHF.

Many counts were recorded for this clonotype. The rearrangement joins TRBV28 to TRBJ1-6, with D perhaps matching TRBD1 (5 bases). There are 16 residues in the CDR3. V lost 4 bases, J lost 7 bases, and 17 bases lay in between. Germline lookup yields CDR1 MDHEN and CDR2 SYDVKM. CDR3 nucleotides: TGTGCCAGCAGTTCCGCGAGTGAGGGGTGGAATTCACCCCTCCACTTT. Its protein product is CASSSASEGWNSPLHF.

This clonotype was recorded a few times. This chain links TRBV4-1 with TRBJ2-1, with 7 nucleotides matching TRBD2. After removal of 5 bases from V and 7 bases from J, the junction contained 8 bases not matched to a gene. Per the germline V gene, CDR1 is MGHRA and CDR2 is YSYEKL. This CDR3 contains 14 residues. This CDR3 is CASSWVAGGNEQFF. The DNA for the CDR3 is TGCGCCAGCAGCTGGGTCGCCGGGGGGAATGAGCAGTTCTTC.

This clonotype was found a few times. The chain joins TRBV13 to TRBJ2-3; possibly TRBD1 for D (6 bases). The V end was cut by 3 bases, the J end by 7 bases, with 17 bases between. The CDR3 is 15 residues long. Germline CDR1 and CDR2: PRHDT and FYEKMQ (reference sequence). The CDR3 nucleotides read TGTGCCAGCAGCTTTAAGGGGGAGATAAGTCATACGCAGTATTTT. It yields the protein CASSFKGEISHTQYF.

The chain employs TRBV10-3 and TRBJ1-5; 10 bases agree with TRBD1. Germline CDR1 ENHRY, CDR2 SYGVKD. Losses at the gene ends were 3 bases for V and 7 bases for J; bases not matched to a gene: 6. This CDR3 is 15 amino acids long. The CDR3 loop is CAISESDRGSQPQHF. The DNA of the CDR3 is TGTGCCATCAGTGAATCGGACAGGGGGAGCCAGCCCCAGCATTTT.

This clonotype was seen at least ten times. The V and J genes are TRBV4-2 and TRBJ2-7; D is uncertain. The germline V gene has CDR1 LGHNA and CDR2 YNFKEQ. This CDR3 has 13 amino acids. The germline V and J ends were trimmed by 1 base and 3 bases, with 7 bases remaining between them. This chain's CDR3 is CASSQVLGYEQYF. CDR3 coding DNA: TGTGCCAGCAGCCAAGTCTTGGGCTACGAGCAGTACTTC.

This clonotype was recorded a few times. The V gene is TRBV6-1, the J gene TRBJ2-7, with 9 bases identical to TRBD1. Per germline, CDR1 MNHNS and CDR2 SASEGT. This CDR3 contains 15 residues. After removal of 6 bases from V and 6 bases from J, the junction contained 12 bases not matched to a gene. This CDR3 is CASSHTGTGMGEQYV. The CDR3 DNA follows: TGTGCCAGCAGCCACACCGGGACAGGGATGGGCGAGCAGTACGTC.

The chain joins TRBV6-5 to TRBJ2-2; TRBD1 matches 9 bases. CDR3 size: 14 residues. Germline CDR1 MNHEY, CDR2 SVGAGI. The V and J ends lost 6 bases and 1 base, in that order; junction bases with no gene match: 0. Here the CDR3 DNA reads TGTGCCAGCAGGGACAGGGGGAACACCGGGGAGCTGTTTTTT. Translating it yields CASRDRGNTGELFF.

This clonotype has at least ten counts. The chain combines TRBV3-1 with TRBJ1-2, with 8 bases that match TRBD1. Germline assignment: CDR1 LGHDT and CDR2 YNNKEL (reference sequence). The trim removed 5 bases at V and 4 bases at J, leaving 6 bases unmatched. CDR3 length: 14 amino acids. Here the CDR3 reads CASSNGQGVYGYTF. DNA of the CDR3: TGTGCCAGCAGCAACGGACAGGGTGTCTATGGCTACACCTTC.

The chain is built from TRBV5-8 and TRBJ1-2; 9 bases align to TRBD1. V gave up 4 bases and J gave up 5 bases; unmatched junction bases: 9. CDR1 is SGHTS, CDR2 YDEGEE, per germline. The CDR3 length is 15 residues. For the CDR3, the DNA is TGTGCCAGCAGCCCGGACAGGGGCAGGATTTATGGCTACACCTTC. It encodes CASSPDRGRIYGYTF.